This is a list of T cell receptor beta chains from one sample in a study of blood T cell repertoires in COVID-19. Sequencing was performed with immunoSEQ multiplex PCR; in TCRdb, only in-frame clones are kept and a portion is missing. The repertoire holds about 90,000 clones, 91% seen once, with about 1.7% in the top ten. Sequenced input: peripheral blood. Every receptor here comes from a human donor with active COVID-19. The donor label of this sample is uncertain. Each CDR3 is given without its conserved first and last residue. Expanded clones are given a class, and other clones once, few, many or no size at all.

TRBJ1-5	TRBV19	.	ASSHSDREGNQPQH
TRBJ1-4	TRBV2	.	ASSPPQRAEKLF
TRBJ1-4	TRBV9	.	ASSVGTGVNEKLF
TRBJ2-3	TRBV27	.	ASSLSPSGYTDTQY
TRBJ2-5	TRBV27	.	ASSWRGGLETQY
TRBJ1-5	TRBV27	.	ASAGTGTGPNQPQH
TRBJ1-1	TRBV4-1	.	ASSRPAPNTEAF
TRBJ1-4	TRBV15	.	ATSRARGGRANEKLF
TRBJ2-3	TRBV13	.	ASSFRRGGSTDTQY
TRBJ2-1	TRBV6-2/TRBV6-3	.	ASSNLAHNEQF
TRBJ1-2	TRBV7-2	.	ASSDRGLGYT
TRBJ1-3	TRBV9	.	ASSVAGDSGNTIY
TRBJ2-5	TRBV5-1	.	ASSLVQIQETQY
TRBJ2-7	TRBV6-1	.	ASSPVQGYEQY
TRBJ1-2	TRBV9	.	ASSVGPGPLA
TRBJ2-5	TRBV4-1	.	ASSLSTSGATETQY
TRBJ2-4	TRBV6-6	.	ASEPADGGIQY
TRBJ1-6	TRBV4-1	.	ASSPLPQRGLRSPLH
TRBJ2-1	TRBV10-1	.	ASSDSGGARSEQF
TRBJ1-1	TRBV6-5	.	ASSYEGNTEAF
TRBJ1-2	TRBV10-3	.	AISVSGTGRYYGYT
TRBJ2-2	TRBV5-4	.	ASTPRRGPQKLNTGELF
TRBJ1-2	TRBV14	.	ASSQLGPANYGYT
TRBJ1-5	TRBV15	.	ATSRDQGSNQPQH
.	TRBV15	.	ATSRDWRPISHEQY
TRBJ1-6	TRBV5-4	.	ASSPGGPNNSPLH
TRBJ2-7	TRBV12-3/TRBV12-4	.	ASTMGGEQY
TRBJ2-7	TRBV4-2	.	ASSQSGRDRAYEQY
TRBJ1-1	TRBV19	.	ASSPRWHTEAF
TRBJ2-7	TRBV13	.	ASSLGSQEQY
TRBJ2-3	TRBV7-2	.	ASSLPQIFTDTQY
TRBJ1-1	TRBV9	.	ASSVEPQSQAGTEAF
TRBJ2-2	TRBV15	.	ATSRDIGSGELF
TRBJ2-5	TRBV2	.	ASRLVSQETQY
TRBJ1-2	TRBV5-1	.	ASSSGALGSYGYT
TRBJ1-4	TRBV27	once	ASSSTGGGVLLF
TRBJ2-3	TRBV11-2	once	ASSGLGVTDTQY
TRBJ1-5	TRBV2	.	ASNLRVNQPQH
TRBJ2-3	TRBV19	.	ASSIGNTGADTQY
TRBJ1-2	TRBV10-1	.	ASRPGTEEGYT
TRBJ1-4	TRBV3-1/TRBV3-2	.	ASSPLQPNEKLF
TRBJ2-5	TRBV24-1	.	ATSDPGLETQY
TRBJ1-2	TRBV10-3	.	AISGGTGWGYGYT
TRBJ1-4	TRBV2	.	ASRRTLPRSEKLF
TRBJ1-1	TRBV6-4	.	ASSVRQGATEAF
TRBJ2-1	TRBV5-4	.	ASSGAAGGQF
TRBJ2-5	TRBV7-3	.	ASSSVPLKGAGTQY
TRBJ1-1	TRBV28	.	ASSLQGRGTEAF
TRBJ2-4	TRBV7-9	.	ASSPGLEDIQY
TRBJ1-1	TRBV18	.	ASSPGALNTEAF
TRBJ2-7	TRBV24-1	.	ATSDFRQGGYEQY
TRBJ2-2	TRBV19	.	ASSISVNTGELF
TRBJ1-1	TRBV10-3	.	AISESETEAF
TRBJ2-7	TRBV3-1/TRBV3-2	.	ASSQDFGRGVPNTEQY
TRBJ1-2	TRBV5-1	.	ASSLGSEAANYGYT
TRBJ2-1	TRBV9	.	ASSVATELTEQF
TRBJ2-2	TRBV6-2/TRBV6-3	once	ASSHYRGAANTGELF
TRBJ1-4	TRBV18	.	ASSPDRGVTNEKLF
TRBJ1-6	TRBV5-4	.	ASSLGQDGQSPLH
TRBJ2-5	TRBV4-1	few	ASSQEAGEWETQY